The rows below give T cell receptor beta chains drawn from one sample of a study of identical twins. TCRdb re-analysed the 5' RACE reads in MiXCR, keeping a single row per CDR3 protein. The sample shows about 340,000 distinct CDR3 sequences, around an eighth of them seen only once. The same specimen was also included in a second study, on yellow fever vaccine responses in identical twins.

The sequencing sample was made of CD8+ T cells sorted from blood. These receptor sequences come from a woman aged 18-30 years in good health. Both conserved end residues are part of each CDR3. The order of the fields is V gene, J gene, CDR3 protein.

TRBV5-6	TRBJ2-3	CASSLPGPGDTQYF
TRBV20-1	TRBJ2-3	CSATSDGDTQYF
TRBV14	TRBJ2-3	CASSPARFGLTDTQYF
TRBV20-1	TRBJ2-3	CSGRPDYTDTQYF
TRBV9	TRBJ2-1	CASSPGTSDRGTINEQFF
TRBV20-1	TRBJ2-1	CSASPRNSYNEQFF
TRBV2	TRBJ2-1	CASRQGGNYNEQFF
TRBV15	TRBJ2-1	CATSNLLGQGPYNEQFF
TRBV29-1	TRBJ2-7	CSVQIRGQGEIYEQYF
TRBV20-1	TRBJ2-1	CSAPSPGLAHNEQFF
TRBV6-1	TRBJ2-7	CASRQGQTYEQYF
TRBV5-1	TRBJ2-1	CASSPSSGRAWGDEQFF
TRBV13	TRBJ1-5	CASSLKGEMGQPQHF
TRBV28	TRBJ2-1	CASSELGANEQFF
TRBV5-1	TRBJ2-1	CASSFGAPRRTASDEQFF
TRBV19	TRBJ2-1	CASSGDWAGAPEQFF
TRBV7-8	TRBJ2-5	CASSFGRGGTQETQYF
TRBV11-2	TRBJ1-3	CASSLANRGNTIYF
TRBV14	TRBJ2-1	CASSQLAGGWNEQFF
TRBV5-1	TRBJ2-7	CASSLEGSSYEQYF
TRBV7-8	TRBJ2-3	CASSFKTGYPTDTQYF
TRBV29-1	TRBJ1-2	CSVASRDDGYTF
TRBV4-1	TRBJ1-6	CASSHYRESYNSPLHF
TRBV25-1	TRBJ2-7	CASSARGTHPTLTYEQYF
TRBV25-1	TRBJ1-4	CASSELATNEKLFF
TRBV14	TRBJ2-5	CASSQRLGDETQYF
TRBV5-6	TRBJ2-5	CASSLGSSPFYGETQYF
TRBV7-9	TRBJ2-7	CASSLPRGTSGSYEQYF
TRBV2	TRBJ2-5	CASMVAGGGQETQYF
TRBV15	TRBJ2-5	CATSTGRPQETQYF
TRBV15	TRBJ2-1	CATSRVGPWGTYNEQFF
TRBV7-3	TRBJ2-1	CASSDGLEYNEQFF
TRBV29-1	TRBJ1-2	CSVDGGEGYGYTF
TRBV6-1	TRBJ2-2	CASSPTSPTGELFF
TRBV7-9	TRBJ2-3	CASSKTGGGTDTQYF
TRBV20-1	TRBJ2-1	CSAHEVGTNEQFF
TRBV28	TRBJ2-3	CASSLFTPREDTQYF
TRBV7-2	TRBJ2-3	CASSSLAGWGDTQYF
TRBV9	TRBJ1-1	CASSVNRDSGMNTEAFF
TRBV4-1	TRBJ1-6	CASSLGVSSYNSPLHF
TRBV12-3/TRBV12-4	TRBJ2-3	CASSSPRSGSADTQYF
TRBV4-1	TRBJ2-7	CASSQVGGDEQYF
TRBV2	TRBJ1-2	CASSDSADGYYGYTF
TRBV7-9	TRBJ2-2	CASSPTPPGVGELFF
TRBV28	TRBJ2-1	CASSPTPELTNEQFF
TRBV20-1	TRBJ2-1	CSAPRTSSYNEQFF
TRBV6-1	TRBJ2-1	CASSEGADRYNEQFF
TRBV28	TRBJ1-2	CASSFGGGVGGYTF
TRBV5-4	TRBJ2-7	CASSSLAGEAYEQYF
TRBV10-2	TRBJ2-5	CASTSLAGGRETQYF
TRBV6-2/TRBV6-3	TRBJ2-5	CASSYSSSGGPGQETQYF
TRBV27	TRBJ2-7	CASSPSSRDYEQYF
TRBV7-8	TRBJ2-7	CASSATVYEQYF